This is a list of T cell receptor beta chains from one sample in a study of blood T cell repertoires in COVID-19. Using immunoSEQ multiplex PCR, the repertoire was profiled, and TCRdb retains in-frame clones only, with some absent. The sample lists around 480,000 clones, around 88% occurring once. The specimen sequenced was peripheral blood. The receptors stem from a woman aged 50 to 65 with COVID-19, enrolled during active disease. Each CDR3 is given with its conserved first and last residue. The D gene is left open where the match is weak. Rows may omit the clone size; those that give it use once, few, many or a size class.

v_call	j_call	d_call	clone_size	cdr3_aa	cdr3_nt
TRBV11-2	TRBJ1-4	-	once	CASSSPPLGDEKLFF	TGTGCCAGCAGCTCACCCCCCTTAGGGGATGAAAAACTGTTTTTT
TRBV28	TRBJ1-2	-	-	CASSLRVLDGYTF	TGTGCCAGCAGTTTACGGGTGTTGGATGGCTACACCTTC
TRBV1	TRBJ2-3	-	-	CTSSQDTSGVPWGLQYF	TGCACCAGCAGCCAAGACACTAGCGGGGTCCCTTGGGGTTTGCAGTATTTT
TRBV5-8	TRBJ1-2	TRBD1	-	CASSLFLGQPLANYGYTF	TGTGCCAGCAGCTTGTTTTTGGGACAGCCTTTAGCTAACTATGGCTACACCTTC
TRBV19	TRBJ1-1	-	few	CASKGQPNTEAFF	TGTGCCAGTAAAGGACAGCCTAACACTGAAGCTTTCTTT
TRBV7-9	TRBJ1-3	TRBD1	-	CASSPTGGAGNTIYF	TGTGCCAGCAGCCCCACAGGGGGCGCTGGAAACACCATATATTTT
TRBV3-1/TRBV3-2	TRBJ2-2	-	-	CASSQIGRTGELFF	TGTGCCAGCAGCCAAATCGGCAGGACCGGGGAGCTGTTTTTT
TRBV24-1	TRBJ1-2	-	-	CATSGPGMGYGYTF	TGTGCCACCAGTGGGCCAGGGATGGGCTATGGCTACACCTTC
TRBV3-1/TRBV3-2	TRBJ2-3	TRBD2	-	CASSLGTSGTDTQYF	TGTGCCAGCAGCCTTGGGACTAGCGGCACAGATACGCAGTATTTT
TRBV6-1	TRBJ2-1	TRBD2	-	CASSEISGGYNEQFF	TGTGCCAGCAGTGAAATAAGCGGGGGGTACAATGAGCAGTTCTTC
TRBV27	TRBJ2-1	-	-	CASGGSSYNEQFF	TGTGCCAGCGGAGGGAGCTCCTACAATGAGCAGTTCTTC
TRBV11-2	TRBJ2-7	-	-	CASSSLPPPEYYEQYF	TGTGCCAGCAGCTCGTTGCCCCCCCCGGAGTACTACGAGCAGTACTTC
TRBV3-1/TRBV3-2	TRBJ2-5	TRBD2	-	CASSHPSLRGGQETQYF	TGTGCCAGCAGCCACCCCTCGTTGCGGGGGGGACAGGAGACCCAGTACTTC
TRBV7-9	TRBJ1-5	TRBD1	-	CASSPGGTGGKQPQHF	TGTGCCAGCAGCCCTGGGGGGACAGGGGGCAAGCAGCCCCAGCATTTT
TRBV7-9	TRBJ1-1	TRBD1	few	CASTHPDRAEAFF	TGTGCCAGCACCCATCCCGACAGGGCCGAAGCTTTCTTT
TRBV5-8	TRBJ2-7	TRBD1	-	CASSVDRGLGEQYF	TGTGCCAGCAGCGTCGACAGGGGGCTGGGGGAGCAGTACTTC
TRBV7-2	TRBJ1-3	-	-	CASSWGLTSGNTIYF	TGTGCCAGCAGCTGGGGGCTGACCTCTGGAAACACCATATATTTT
TRBV19	TRBJ1-1	TRBD1	-	CASSPSRDRGRGTFF	TGTGCCAGTAGTCCGTCCCGGGACAGGGGTCGGGGAACTTTCTTT
TRBV19	TRBJ1-1	TRBD1	-	CGTGGINTEAFF	TGTGGGACAGGGGGGATAAACACTGAAGCTTTCTTT
TRBV11-1	TRBJ1-1	-	-	CASSLVDSNTEAFF	TGTGCCAGCAGCTTAGTTGACAGCAACACTGAAGCTTTCTTT
TRBV11-3	TRBJ2-1	-	-	CASSLSGGNEQFF	TGTGCCAGCAGCTTAAGTGGAGGAAATGAGCAGTTCTTC
TRBV15	TRBJ2-7	-	-	CATSRGRSYEQYF	TGTGCCACCTCCCGCGGGCGCTCCTACGAGCAGTACTTC